Listed below are T cell receptor beta chains from one sample, sequenced in a study of patients and donors after allogeneic stem cell transplantation. TCRdb fed the RT-PCR reads into MiXCR, producing one record per CDR3 protein. The table shows roughly 880,000 distinct CDR3 sequences, with 15% to 20% occurring only once. The sequenced sample was blood, either unsorted or a sorted T cell fraction (not recorded which). These receptors all stem from a human donor who was either an allogeneic HSCT recipient or a stem cell or donor lymphocyte infusion donor (not recorded which). It is not recorded whose cells these are; they may come from a transplant donor. Both conserved end residues are part of each CDR3. D genes are given only for firm matches. Clone size is shown for a subset of rows, as once, few, many or a class of expanded clone.

>-|TRBJ2-3|-|TRBV11-2
TGTGCCAGCAGCCAGGGGGCGGGAGTGGTAGATACGCAGTATTTT
CASSQGAGVVDTQYF
>once|TRBJ2-7|TRBD1|TRBV5-1
TGCGCCAGCAGCTGGTCCGGGACAGAAGGCGAGCAGTACTTC
CASSWSGTEGEQYF
>-|TRBJ2-5|TRBD1|TRBV5-1
TGCGCCAGCAGCCCAACAGGGGGCCAAGAGTCCCAGTACTTC
CASSPTGGQESQYF
>-|TRBJ1-1|TRBD1|TRBV27
TGTGCCAGCAGTTTACGACAGGGTTATCGGGGCACTGAAGCTTTCTTT
CASSLRQGYRGTEAFF
>many|TRBJ1-3|-|TRBV20-1
TGCAGTGCTGAGGACAGCCCTACTGGAAACACCATATATTTT
CSAEDSPTGNTIYF
>-|TRBJ1-1|TRBD1|TRBV11-2
TGTGCCAGCAGCAGACGGGACAGGGGTAAGGGAGGTAACACTGAAGCTTTCTTT
CASSRRDRGKGGNTEAFF
>-|TRBJ2-7|-|TRBV9
TGTGCCAGCAGCCCGCCACGGGGTTCCGAGCAGTACTTC
CASSPPRGSEQYF
>many|TRBJ1-5|-|TRBV20-1
TGCAGTGCTCCGTTGGGGGGGAATCAGCCCCAGCATTTT
CSAPLGGNQPQHF
>-|TRBJ2-7|-|TRBV6-1
TGTGCCAGCAGTCATGGGGTCTCCCGAGACTACGAGCAGTACTTC
CASSHGVSRDYEQYF
>-|TRBJ1-5|TRBD1|TRBV18
TGTGCCAGCTCACCGCCTATACAGGGGGCGAGCAGTCAGCCCCAGCATTTT
CASSPPIQGASSQPQHF